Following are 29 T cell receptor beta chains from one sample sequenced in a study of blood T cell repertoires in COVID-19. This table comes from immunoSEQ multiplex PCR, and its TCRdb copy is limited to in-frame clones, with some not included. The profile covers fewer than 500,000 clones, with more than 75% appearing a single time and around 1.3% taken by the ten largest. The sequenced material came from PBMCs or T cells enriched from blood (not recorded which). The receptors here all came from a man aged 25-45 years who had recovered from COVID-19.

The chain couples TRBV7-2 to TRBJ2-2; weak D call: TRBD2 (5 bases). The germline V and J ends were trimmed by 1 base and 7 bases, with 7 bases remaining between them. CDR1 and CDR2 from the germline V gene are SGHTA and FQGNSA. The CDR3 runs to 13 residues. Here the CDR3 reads CASSLVRVGELFF. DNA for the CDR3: TGTGCCAGCAGCTTAGTGCGGGTCGGGGAGCTGTTTTTT.

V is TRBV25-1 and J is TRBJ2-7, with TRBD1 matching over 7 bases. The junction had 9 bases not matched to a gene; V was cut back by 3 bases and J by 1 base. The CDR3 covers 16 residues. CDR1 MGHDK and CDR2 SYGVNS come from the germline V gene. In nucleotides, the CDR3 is TGTGCCAGCAGTGAGTCTACAGGGGTCACATCCTACGAGCAGTACTTC. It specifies CASSESTGVTSYEQYF.

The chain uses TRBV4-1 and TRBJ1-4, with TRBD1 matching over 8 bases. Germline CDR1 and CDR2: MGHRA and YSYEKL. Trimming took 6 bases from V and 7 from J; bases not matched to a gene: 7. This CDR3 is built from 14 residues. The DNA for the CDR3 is TGCGCCAGCAGTCAGGGGGCGGTGGGTGAAAAACTGTTTTTT. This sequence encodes CASSQGAVGEKLFF.

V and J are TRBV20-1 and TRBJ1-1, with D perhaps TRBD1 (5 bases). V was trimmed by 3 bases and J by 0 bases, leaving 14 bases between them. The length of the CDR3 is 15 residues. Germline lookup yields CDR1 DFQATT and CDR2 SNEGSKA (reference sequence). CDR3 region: CSASQPGRMNTEAFF. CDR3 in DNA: TGCAGTGCTAGTCAGCCAGGGCGGATGAACACTGAAGCTTTCTTT.

The CDR3 nucleotides are TGTGCCAGCAGCTTGGACAGGGCGAACGAGCAGTACTTC. Amino acid sequence: CASSLDRANEQYF. The rearrangement links TRBV7-6 to TRBJ2-7; 8 bases align to TRBD1. The length of the CDR3 is 13 residues. V shed 3 bases, J shed 5 bases, and the junction held 3 bases outside the gene matches. CDR1 and CDR2 (germline): SGHVS, FNYEAQ.

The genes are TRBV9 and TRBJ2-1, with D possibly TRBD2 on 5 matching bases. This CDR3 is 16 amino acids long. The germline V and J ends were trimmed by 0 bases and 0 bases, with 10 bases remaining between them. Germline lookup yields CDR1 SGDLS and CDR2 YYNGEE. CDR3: CASSVEIASSYNEQFF. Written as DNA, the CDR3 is TGTGCCAGCAGCGTAGAAATAGCGTCCTCCTACAATGAGCAGTTCTTC.

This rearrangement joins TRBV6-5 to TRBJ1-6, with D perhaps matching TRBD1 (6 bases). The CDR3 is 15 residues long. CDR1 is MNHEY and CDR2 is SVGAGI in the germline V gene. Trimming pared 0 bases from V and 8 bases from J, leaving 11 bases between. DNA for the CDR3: TGTGCCAGCAGTTACTCACCAGGGGTCCATTCACCCCTCCACTTT. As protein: CASSYSPGVHSPLHF.

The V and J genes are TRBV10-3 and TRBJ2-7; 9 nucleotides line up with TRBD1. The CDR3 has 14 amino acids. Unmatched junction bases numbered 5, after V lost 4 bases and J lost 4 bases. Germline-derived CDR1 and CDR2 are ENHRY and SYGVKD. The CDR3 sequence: CAISGQGDVYEQYF. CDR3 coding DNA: TGTGCCATCAGTGGACAGGGGGACGTGTACGAGCAGTACTTC.

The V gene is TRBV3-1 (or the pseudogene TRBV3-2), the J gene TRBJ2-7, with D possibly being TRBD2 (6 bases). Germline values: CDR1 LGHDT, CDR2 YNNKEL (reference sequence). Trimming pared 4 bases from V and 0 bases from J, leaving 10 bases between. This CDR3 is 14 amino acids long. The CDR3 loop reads CASSRGDFSYEQYF. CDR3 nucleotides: TGTGCCAGCAGCCGCGGGGACTTCTCCTACGAGCAGTACTTC.

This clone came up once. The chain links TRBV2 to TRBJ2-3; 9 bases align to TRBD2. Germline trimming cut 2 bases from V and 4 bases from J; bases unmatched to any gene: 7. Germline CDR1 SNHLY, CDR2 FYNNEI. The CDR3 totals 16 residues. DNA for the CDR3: TGTGCCAGCAGTGAAAGGGCGGGGGGGACGGCAGATACGCAGTATTTT. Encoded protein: CASSERAGGTADTQYF.

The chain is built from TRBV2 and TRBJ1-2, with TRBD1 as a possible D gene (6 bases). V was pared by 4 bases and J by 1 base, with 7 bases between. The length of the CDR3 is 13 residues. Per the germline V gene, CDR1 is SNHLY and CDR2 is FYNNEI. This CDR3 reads CASSVRGNYGYTF. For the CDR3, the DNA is TGTGCCAGCAGTGTCAGGGGTAACTATGGCTACACCTTC.

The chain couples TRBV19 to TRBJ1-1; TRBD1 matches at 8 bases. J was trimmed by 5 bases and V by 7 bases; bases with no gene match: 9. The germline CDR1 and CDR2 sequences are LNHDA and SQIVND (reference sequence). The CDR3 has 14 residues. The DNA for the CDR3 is TGTGCCAGTATGAAATCAGGGGGCTTGACTGAAGCTTTCTTT. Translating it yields CASMKSGGLTEAFF.

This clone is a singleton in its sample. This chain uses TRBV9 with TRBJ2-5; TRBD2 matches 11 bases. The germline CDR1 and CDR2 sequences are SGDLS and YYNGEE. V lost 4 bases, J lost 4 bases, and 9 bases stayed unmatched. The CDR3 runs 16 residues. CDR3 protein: CASSLLSGGALETQYF. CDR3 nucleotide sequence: TGTGCCAGCAGCCTCCTTAGCGGGGGGGCCTTAGAGACCCAGTACTTC. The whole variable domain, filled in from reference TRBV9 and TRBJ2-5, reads DSGVTQTPKHLITATGQRVTLRCSPRSGDLSVYWYQQSLDQGLQFLIQYYNGEERAKGNILERFSAQQFPDLHSELNLSSLELGDSALYFCASSLLSGGALETQYFGPGTRLLVL.

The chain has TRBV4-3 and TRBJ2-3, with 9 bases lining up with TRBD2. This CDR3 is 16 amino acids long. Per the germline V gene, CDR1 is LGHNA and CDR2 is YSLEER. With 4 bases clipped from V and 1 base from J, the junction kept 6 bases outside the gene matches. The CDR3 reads CASSRTSGLGTDTQYF. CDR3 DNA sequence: TGCGCCAGCAGCCGAACTAGCGGGCTTGGCACAGATACGCAGTATTTT.

The CDR3 region has the DNA TGTGCCAGCAGTGAACGCGGGGGCCCCCTGAATGAGCAGTTCTTC. It codes for CASSERGGPLNEQFF. The chain couples TRBV2 to TRBJ2-1; tentatively, D is TRBD2 (7 bases). CDR1 is SNHLY, CDR2 FYNNEI, per germline. Trimming cost V 2 bases and J 7 bases, with 15 bases left between them. The CDR3 consists of 15 residues.

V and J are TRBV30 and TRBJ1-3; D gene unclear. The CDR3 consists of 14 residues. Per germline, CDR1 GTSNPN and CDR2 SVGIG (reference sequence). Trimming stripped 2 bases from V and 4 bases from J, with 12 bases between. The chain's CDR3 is CAWSRKVAGNTIYF. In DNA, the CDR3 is TGTGCCTGGAGTCGGAAGGTAGCCGGAAACACCATATATTTT. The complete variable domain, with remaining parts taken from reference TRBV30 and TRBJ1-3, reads SQTIHQWPATLVQPVGSPLSLECTVEGTSNPNLYWYRQAAGRGLQLLFYSVGIGQISSEVPQNLSASRPQDRQFILSSKKLLLSDSGFYLCAWSRKVAGNTIYFGEGSWLTVV.

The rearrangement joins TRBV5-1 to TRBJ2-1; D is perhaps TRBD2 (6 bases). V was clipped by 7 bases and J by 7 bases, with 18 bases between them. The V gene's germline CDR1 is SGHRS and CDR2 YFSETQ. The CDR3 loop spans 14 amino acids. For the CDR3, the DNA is TGCGCCAGCGGATTGGGTGGAGGGAAGAATGAGCAGTTCTTC. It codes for CASGLGGGKNEQFF.

The CDR3 DNA sequence: TGCAGCGTTGAAGAGGGCAGGAACACTGAAGCTTTCTTT. It specifies CSVEEGRNTEAFF. The V gene is TRBV29-1, the J gene TRBJ1-1; D call uncertain. The CDR3 is 13 amino acids. Trimming removed 0 bases at V and 1 base at J, with 6 bases between. Per the germline V gene, CDR1 is SQVTM and CDR2 is ANQGSEA.

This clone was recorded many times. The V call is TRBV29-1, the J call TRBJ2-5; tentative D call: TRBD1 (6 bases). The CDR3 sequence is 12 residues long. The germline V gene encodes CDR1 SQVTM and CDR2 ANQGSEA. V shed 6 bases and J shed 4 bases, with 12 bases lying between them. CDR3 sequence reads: CSVNRDGETQYF. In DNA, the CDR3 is TGCAGCGTGAACAGGGACGGAGAGACCCAGTACTTC.

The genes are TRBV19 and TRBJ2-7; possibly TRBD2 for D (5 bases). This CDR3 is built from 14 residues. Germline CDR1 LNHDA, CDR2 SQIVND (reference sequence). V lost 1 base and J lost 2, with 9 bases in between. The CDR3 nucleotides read TGTGCCAGTAGTATAGTGGCGGGCCCCTACGAGCAGTACTTC. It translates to CASSIVAGPYEQYF.

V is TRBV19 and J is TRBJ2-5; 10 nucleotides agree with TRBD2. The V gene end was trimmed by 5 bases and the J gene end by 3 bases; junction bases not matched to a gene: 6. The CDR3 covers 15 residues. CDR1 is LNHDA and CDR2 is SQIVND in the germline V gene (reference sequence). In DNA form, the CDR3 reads TGTGCCAGTAGTCCGAGCGGGGGGGCCGAAGAGACCCAGTACTTC. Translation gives CASSPSGGAEETQYF.

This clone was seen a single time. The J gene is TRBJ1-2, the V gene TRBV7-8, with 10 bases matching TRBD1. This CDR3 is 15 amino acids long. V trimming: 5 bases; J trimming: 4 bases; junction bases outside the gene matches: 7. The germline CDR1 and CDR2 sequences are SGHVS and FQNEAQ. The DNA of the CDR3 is TGTGCCAGCAGCGTGGGACAGGGGCAGCTCTATGGCTACACCTTC. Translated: CASSVGQGQLYGYTF.

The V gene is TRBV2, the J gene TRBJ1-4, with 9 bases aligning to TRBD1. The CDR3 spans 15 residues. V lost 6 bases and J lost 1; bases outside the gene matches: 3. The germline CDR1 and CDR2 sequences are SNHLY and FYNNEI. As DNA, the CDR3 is TGTGCCAGCAGAGGACAGGGGATAACTAATGAAAAACTGTTTTTT. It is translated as CASRGQGITNEKLFF.

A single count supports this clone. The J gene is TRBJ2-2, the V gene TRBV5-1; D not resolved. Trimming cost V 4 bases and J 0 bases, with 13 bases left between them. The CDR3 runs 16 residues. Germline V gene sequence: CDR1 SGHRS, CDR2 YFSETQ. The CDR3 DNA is TGCGCCAGCAGCGATCCTATCCCCACGAACACCGGGGAGCTGTTTTTT. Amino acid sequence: CASSDPIPTNTGELFF. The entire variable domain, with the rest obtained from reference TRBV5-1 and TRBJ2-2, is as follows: KAGVTQTPRYLIKTRGQQVTLSCSPISGHRSVSWYQQTPGQGLQFLFEYFSETQRNKGNFPGRFSGRQFSNSRSEMNVSTLELGDSALYLCASSDPIPTNTGELFFGEGSRLTVL.

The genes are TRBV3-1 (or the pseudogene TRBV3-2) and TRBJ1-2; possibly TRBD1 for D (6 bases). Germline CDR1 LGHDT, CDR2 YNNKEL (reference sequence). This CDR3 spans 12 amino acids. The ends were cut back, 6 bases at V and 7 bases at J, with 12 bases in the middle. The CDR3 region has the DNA TGTGCCAGCAGACCAGGGGAGGGTGGCTACACCTTC. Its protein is CASRPGEGGYTF.

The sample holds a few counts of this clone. The CDR3 DNA sequence: TGTGCCAGTAGTACCCGAGCGGGGGCTCCCTCCTACGAGCAGTACTTC. This translates into CASSTRAGAPSYEQYF. The chain couples TRBV19 to TRBJ2-7; TRBD2 matches 8 bases. Losses at the gene ends were 4 bases for V and 0 bases for J; bases not matched to a gene: 8. The germline gives CDR1 LNHDA, CDR2 SQIVND (reference sequence). This CDR3 spans 16 amino acids.

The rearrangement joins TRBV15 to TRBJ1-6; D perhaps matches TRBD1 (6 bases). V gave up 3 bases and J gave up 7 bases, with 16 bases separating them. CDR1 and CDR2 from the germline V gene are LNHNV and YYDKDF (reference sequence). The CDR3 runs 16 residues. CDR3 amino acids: CATSRERGGGNSPLHF. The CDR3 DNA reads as TGTGCCACCAGCAGGGAGCGGGGAGGGGGGAATTCACCCCTCCACTTT.

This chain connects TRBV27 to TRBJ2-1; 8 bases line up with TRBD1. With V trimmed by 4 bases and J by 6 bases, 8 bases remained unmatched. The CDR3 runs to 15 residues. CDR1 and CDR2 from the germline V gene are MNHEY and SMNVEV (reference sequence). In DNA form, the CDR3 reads TGTGCCAGCAGTTCGTCCAGGGGGCAGGTCAATGAGCAGTTCTTC. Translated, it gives CASSSSRGQVNEQFF.

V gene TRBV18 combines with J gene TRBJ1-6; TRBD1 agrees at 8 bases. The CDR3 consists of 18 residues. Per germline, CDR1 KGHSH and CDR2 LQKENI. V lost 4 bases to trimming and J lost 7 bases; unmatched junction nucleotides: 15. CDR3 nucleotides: TGTGCCAGCTCACTCTATCAATATGGACAGGGCAAAAATTCACCCCTCCACTTT. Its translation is CASSLYQYGQGKNSPLHF.